These T cell receptor beta chains were read from a single sample in a study of response to subunit inactivated influenza vaccine. TCRdb itself ran the RT-PCR reads through MiXCR, one entry per CDR3 protein. This table has 500,000 to 550,000 distinct CDR3 sequences, 20% to 25% appearing once. These same data were also listed under a study on T cells expressing NK-cell markers.

This material consisted of CD4+ T cells sorted from PBMCs, taken 12 days after vaccination. The receptor source for this set is a man aged 45 to 65 who received an inactivated influenza vaccine. Each CDR3 is given with its conserved first and last residue. The order of the fields is V gene, D gene, clone size, J gene, CDR3 DNA, CDR3 protein. A D gene is named only where the DNA matches it firmly. Clone size appears in some rows only: once, few, many, or a class for an expanded clone.

TRBV20-1	-	-	TRBJ2-3	TGCAGTGCCTTGGACATGAGGCGTTCAGATACGCAGTATTTT	CSALDMRRSDTQYF
TRBV29-1	TRBD2	-	TRBJ2-1	TGCAGCGTTGTCCCGACAACTAGCGGGGGCTACAATGAGCAGTTCTTC	CSVVPTTSGGYNEQFF
TRBV29-1	TRBD2	-	TRBJ2-3	TGCAGCGCCCTAACTCGGACTAGAGCAGATACGCAGTATTTT	CSALTRTRADTQYF
TRBV6-1	-	few	TRBJ2-3	TGTGCCAGCAGTGCTAGCGCAGGCACAGATACGCAGTATTTT	CASSASAGTDTQYF
TRBV6-5	-	-	TRBJ2-7	TGTGCCAGCAGTTACTCGAGGTTCTCGGGGCACCCGAAGTCCTACGAGCAGTACTTC	CASSYSRFSGHPKSYEQYF
TRBV6-1	TRBD1	-	TRBJ2-5	TGTGCCAGCAGGGACAGGGTAGGAGAGACCCAGTACTTC	CASRDRVGETQYF
TRBV4-3	TRBD1	-	TRBJ1-2	TGCGCCAGCAGCCAAGATCGTAGGACAGGGGTTGGCTACACCTTC	CASSQDRRTGVGYTF
TRBV29-1	-	-	TRBJ2-1	TGCAGCGTTGAGACTCCAGGAGGGGTCAATGAGCAGTTCTTC	CSVETPGGVNEQFF
TRBV20-1	TRBD1	-	TRBJ2-1	TGCAGTGCTAGGCCAGAGGACAGGTTCGATTTTTACAATGAGCAGTTCTTC	CSARPEDRFDFYNEQFF
TRBV30	-	few	TRBJ2-3	TGTGCCTGGTGTGTCGTAGATACGCAGTATTTT	CAWCVVDTQYF
TRBV10-3	TRBD1	-	TRBJ1-2	TGTGCCATCAAGCAGGGGGCGCAGAACTATGGCTACACCTTC	CAIKQGAQNYGYTF
TRBV5-1	-	-	TRBJ1-1	TGCGCCAGCAGCAAGGGGGGGGGCAGGGACACTGAAGCTTTCTTT	CASSKGGGRDTEAFF
TRBV6-5	TRBD1	-	TRBJ2-2	TGTGCCAGCAGTTACTTAACAGGGGTCACCGGGGAGCTGTTTTTT	CASSYLTGVTGELFF
TRBV10-3	TRBD1	-	TRBJ2-2	TGTGCCATCAGAGACAGGGGAGCCGGGGAGCTGTTTTTT	CAIRDRGAGELFF
TRBV9	-	-	TRBJ1-4	TGTGCCAGCAGCGTAGGTCAGGGTGGCACTAATGAAAAACTGTTTTTT	CASSVGQGGTNEKLFF
TRBV20-1	-	-	TRBJ1-2	TGCAGTGCTTACGACAGCTATGGCTACACCTTC	CSAYDSYGYTF
TRBV10-3	TRBD1	-	TRBJ1-5	TGTGCCATCAGTGAGCGGACAGGGGAGCCCCAGCATTTT	CAISERTGEPQHF
TRBV6-2/TRBV6-3	-	few	TRBJ1-5	TGTGCCAGCAGTTACACTCCCTATCAGCCCCAGCATTTT	CASSYTPYQPQHF
TRBV4-3	TRBD2	few	TRBJ2-3	TGCGCCAGCAGCCAAAGGCTAGCGGTCACAGATACGCAGTATTTT	CASSQRLAVTDTQYF
TRBV4-2	-	once	TRBJ2-1	TGTGCCAGCGGCCCCGGGCTACTAGTACACAATGAGCAGTTCTTC	CASGPGLLVHNEQFF
TRBV9	TRBD2	-	TRBJ2-3	TGTGCCAGCAGCGTGACTAGCGGGGTGCTCGGGGATACGCAGTATTTT	CASSVTSGVLGDTQYF
TRBV29-1	-	-	TRBJ2-3	TGCAGCGTTGAGATGGGGACAGATACGCAGTATTTT	CSVEMGTDTQYF
TRBV5-5	-	-	TRBJ1-5	TGTGCCAGCAGACCTGACATGGTCAATCAGCCCCAGCATTTT	CASRPDMVNQPQHF
TRBV6-1	TRBD1	-	TRBJ1-2	TGTGCCAGCAGTCGACAGGGGCTGTCGGGCTACACCTTC	CASSRQGLSGYTF
TRBV11-2	-	few	TRBJ1-2	TGTGCCAGCAGCTTAGTAGACGGAAACTATGGCTACACCTTC	CASSLVDGNYGYTF
TRBV10-3	-	-	TRBJ1-1	TGTGCCATCAGTGAGTCCATCGGGATTCCCACTGAAGCTTTCTTT	CAISESIGIPTEAFF
TRBV5-4	-	few	TRBJ2-2	TGTGCCAGCAGCTTGCAGGCAGCGAACACCGGGGAGCTGTTTTTT	CASSLQAANTGELFF
TRBV24-1	-	few	TRBJ2-2	TGTGCCACCAGTGAGAGGGCGTCAAACACCGGGGAGCTGTTTTTT	CATSERASNTGELFF
TRBV28	TRBD1	-	TRBJ1-2	TGTGCCAGCCTCGACAGGGTCAACTATGGCTACACCTTC	CASLDRVNYGYTF
TRBV4-2	-	few	TRBJ2-7	TGTGCCAGCAGCCCCCGGGGGCGGGAGCGCTCCTACGAGCAGTACTTC	CASSPRGRERSYEQYF
TRBV18	-	few	TRBJ2-2	TGTGCCAGCTCACCACCGCTAGGGACTCCTAACACCGGGGAGCTGTTTTTT	CASSPPLGTPNTGELFF
TRBV18	-	-	TRBJ2-3	TGTGCCAGCTCATTGAGCCCCCAACAGACAAACACGCAGTATTTT	CASSLSPQQTNTQYF
TRBV7-6	-	-	TRBJ2-5	TGTGCCAGCAGCTCCCCTCGACAAGAGACCCAGTACTTC	CASSSPRQETQYF
TRBV3-1	-	few	TRBJ1-6	TGTGCCAGCAGCCCCCCAAGGACGGCGGGTAATTCACCCCTCCACTTT	CASSPPRTAGNSPLHF
TRBV7-2	-	-	TRBJ2-7	TGTGCCAGCAGCTTAGAGAGGCACGGATACGAGCAGTACTTC	CASSLERHGYEQYF
TRBV20-1	-	-	TRBJ1-1	TGCAGTGCTAGAAGGTCAGACAAACGTTCTGAAGCTTTCTTT	CSARRSDKRSEAFF
TRBV6-2/TRBV6-3	-	many	TRBJ1-2	TGTGCCAGCAGTTACCAGACAGGACAAACCAACTATGGCTACACCTTC	CASSYQTGQTNYGYTF
TRBV21-1	-	-	TRBJ2-6	TGTGCCAGCAGCAAAAAGGAGGGCGACTCTGGGGCCAACGTCCTGACTTTC	CASSKKEGDSGANVLTF
TRBV29-1	-	-	TRBJ1-2	TGCAGCGTCAACCTCGGATATGGCTACACCTTC	CSVNLGYGYTF
TRBV24-1	TRBD2	-	TRBJ2-1	TGTGCCACCAGTGATACGGCGGGGGGCTCCTACAATGAGCAGTTCTTC	CATSDTAGGSYNEQFF
TRBV5-1	TRBD1	-	TRBJ1-1	TGCGCCAGCAGCTTGAAGGGGGCGAACACTGAAGCTTTCTTT	CASSLKGANTEAFF
TRBV9	TRBD2	-	TRBJ2-7	TGTGCCAGCAGCGAACTGAGCGGGAGTGGAGAGCAGTACTTC	CASSELSGSGEQYF
TRBV5-1	TRBD1	-	TRBJ2-3	TGCGCCAGCAGCTTGGGGGACAGAGCTACAGATACGCAGTATTTT	CASSLGDRATDTQYF